The following is a T cell receptor beta chain sequence with its context. Sample time point: newly diagnosed GD, antithyroid drugs for less than 3 months. PBMCs were the source of the RNA used for TCR sequencing. The sample comes from a study of regulatory T cells in long-lasting Graves disease. TCR beta libraries were built with iRepertoire HTBI primers and Arm-PCR of CDR3 regions. In TCRdb, the multiplex PCR reads were re-called with MiXCR into one record per CDR3 protein. Of 540,000 or so distinct CDR3 sequences detected, less than 15% appear once; the ten largest clones hold about 9.1%. The germline gives CDR1 MDHEN, CDR2 SYDVKM. The CDR3 is made up of 15 amino acids. Trimming cost V 6 bases and J 5 bases, with 19 bases left between them. The sample was also linked to a second study, of T cells in Graves' hyperthyroidism and ophthalmopathy.

The sequenced sample was peripheral blood mononuclear cells (PBMCs), obtained at new diagnosis, from a patient treated with antithyroid drugs. The sequence came from a man aged 30-40 years with Graves disease. The chain links TRBV28 to TRBJ2-5; possible D gene TRBD1, 8 bases. CDR3 residues: CASRSFDRGGETQYF. CDR3 DNA: TGTGCCAGCAGATCTTTCGACAGGGGAGGGGAGACCCAGTACTTC.